This is a list of T cell receptor beta chains from one sample in a study of blood T cell repertoires in COVID-19. Assay: immunoSEQ multiplex PCR; the TCRdb copy retains only in-frame clones and omits some. The table includes over 85,000 clones, roughly 90% detected once. The sample was peripheral blood. The origin of the receptors is a human donor with COVID-19, enrolled during active disease. The donor label of this sample is uncertain. The CDR3 runs from the conserved cysteine through the conserved F or W. A D gene is named only where the DNA matches it firmly. Clone size, where shown, is once, few, many, or a class for clones that have expanded.

v_call	j_call	clone_size	d_call	cdr3_aa	cdr3_nt
TRBV3-1/TRBV3-2	TRBJ2-5	-	-	CASSQYESQYF	TGTGCCAGCAGCCAATACGAGAGCCAGTACTTC
TRBV19	TRBJ1-4	-	-	CASPPLQTPNEKLFF	TGTGCCAGTCCCCCCCTACAGACACCCAATGAAAAACTGTTTTTT
TRBV10-3	TRBJ1-6	-	-	CAISLGSNSPLHF	TGTGCCATCAGTCTAGGGAGTAATTCACCCCTCCACTTT
TRBV30	TRBJ1-5	-	TRBD1	CAWGTGRYQPQHF	TGTGCCTGGGGGACAGGGCGGTATCAGCCCCAGCATTTT
TRBV7-2	TRBJ2-2	-	TRBD2	CASSFAGGPPGELFF	TGTGCCAGCAGCTTTGCGGGGGGGCCGCCCGGGGAGCTGTTTTTT
TRBV7-6	TRBJ2-1	-	-	CASSFSGNSYNEQFF	TGTGCCAGCAGCTTCTCCGGGAACTCCTACAATGAGCAGTTCTTC
TRBV27	TRBJ1-5	-	-	CASSLWAASNQPQHF	TGTGCCAGCAGTTTATGGGCCGCAAGCAATCAGCCCCAGCATTTT
TRBV5-1	TRBJ1-6	-	-	CASSRDDSPLHF	TGCGCCAGCAGTCGGGATGATTCACCCCTCCACTTT
TRBV7-2	TRBJ2-6	-	-	CASSPLRGIISGANVLTF	TGTGCCAGCAGCCCCCTCCGGGGGATCATTTCTGGGGCCAACGTCCTGACTTTC
TRBV3-1/TRBV3-2	TRBJ1-5	-	-	CASSIRQTNQPQHF	TGTGCCAGCAGCATCCGACAGACTAATCAGCCCCAGCATTTT
TRBV7-6	TRBJ2-5	-	-	CASSRASSWGETQYF	TGTGCCAGCAGTCGCGCTAGCTCGTGGGGAGAGACCCAGTACTTC
TRBV25-1	TRBJ2-3	once	-	CASSELYRTDTQYF	TGTGCCAGCAGTGAATTGTATCGCACAGATACGCAGTATTTT
TRBV28	TRBJ1-3	-	-	CASSPGGRRNTIYF	TGTGCCAGCAGTCCCGGGGGGAGGAGAAACACCATATATTTT
TRBV4-1	TRBJ1-2	many	TRBD1	CASSHPRLGGQRVVDGYTF	TGCGCCAGCAGCCATCCACGACTCGGGGGACAGCGGGTTGTAGATGGCTACACCTTC
TRBV29-1	TRBJ1-4	-	-	CSVTGTNLGEKLFF	TGCAGCGTTACGGGGACTAACTTAGGGGAAAAACTGTTTTTT
TRBV19	TRBJ2-5	-	TRBD2	CASSRLAGGGETQYF	TGTGCCAGTAGTAGATTAGCGGGAGGCGGGGAGACCCAGTACTTC
TRBV24-1	TRBJ2-5	-	-	CATSDPQGFQETQYF	TGTGCCACCAGTGATCCTCAGGGTTTCCAAGAGACCCAGTACTTC
TRBV7-3	TRBJ1-2	once	TRBD1	CASSQGTANYGYTF	TGTGCCAGCAGCCAGGGGACAGCTAACTATGGCTACACCTTC
TRBV10-3	TRBJ2-7	-	-	CAISESPEGREQYF	TGTGCCATCAGTGAGTCCCCGGAGGGGCGCGAGCAGTACTTC
TRBV6-6	TRBJ2-3	-	TRBD1	CASSVTGADTQYF	TGTGCCAGCAGTGTAACAGGGGCAGATACGCAGTATTTT
TRBV11-2	TRBJ2-7	-	TRBD2	CASSRTSGGGILEQYF	TGTGCCAGCAGCCGGACTAGCGGGGGAGGTATACTGGAGCAGTACTTC
TRBV3-1/TRBV3-2	TRBJ1-6	-	-	CASSREISPLHF	TGTGCCAGCAGCCGTGAGATTTCACCCCTCCACTTT
TRBV2	TRBJ1-3	-	-	CASKPSGTPSGNTIYF	TGTGCCAGCAAGCCCTCAGGTACCCCCTCTGGAAACACCATATATTTT
TRBV19	TRBJ2-7	-	TRBD1	CASTKGQGSYEQYF	TGTGCCAGTACCAAGGGACAGGGCAGCTACGAGCAGTACTTC
TRBV7-2	TRBJ1-4	-	-	CASSPSLDRGEKLFF	TGTGCCAGCAGCCCAAGCCTCGACCGAGGGGAAAAACTGTTTTTT
TRBV7-6	TRBJ1-4	-	TRBD1	CASAPNTGGRANEKLFF	TGTGCCAGCGCCCCTAACACAGGGGGTCGGGCTAATGAAAAACTGTTTTTT
TRBV18	TRBJ1-2	-	-	CASSPRTGLAGGYTF	TGTGCCAGCTCACCACGTACAGGGCTAGCGGGCGGCTACACCTTC
TRBV10-1	TRBJ2-1	-	TRBD1	CASSVQGPGNEQFF	TGCGCCAGCAGTGTACAGGGGCCCGGGAATGAGCAGTTCTTC
TRBV12-5	TRBJ2-1	-	-	CASGLREIEQFF	TGTGCTAGTGGTTTGCGGGAAATTGAGCAGTTCTTC
TRBV7-7	TRBJ1-1	-	TRBD1	CASSLGTGGDTEAFF	TGTGCCAGCAGCCTCGGGACAGGGGGGGACACTGAAGCTTTCTTT
TRBV18	TRBJ1-6	-	TRBD1	CASSPTGQGIVGSPLHF	TGTGCCAGCTCACCAACTGGACAGGGAATAGTGGGGTCACCCCTCCACTTT
TRBV6-5	TRBJ1-2	-	-	CASRRQDSNYGYTF	TGTGCCAGCAGAAGACAGGATAGCAACTATGGCTACACCTTC
TRBV7-7	TRBJ1-6	-	-	CASSLGLNSPLHF	TGTGCCAGCAGCTTGGGCCTTAATTCACCCCTCCACTTT
TRBV5-1	TRBJ2-7	-	TRBD2	CASSLLAGSSYEQYF	TGCGCCAGCAGCTTATTAGCGGGGTCCTCCTACGAGCAGTACTTC
TRBV18	TRBJ2-1	-	-	CASSPGTTDYNEQFF	TGTGCCAGCTCACCAGGCACCACCGACTACAATGAGCAGTTCTTC
TRBV13	TRBJ2-1	-	TRBD2	CASSFRLAGRGEQFF	TGTGCCAGCAGCTTTCGACTAGCGGGGCGGGGTGAGCAGTTCTTC
TRBV11-2	TRBJ2-2	-	TRBD1	CASSLAPGQGTGELFF	TGTGCCAGCAGCTTAGCCCCAGGACAGGGGACCGGGGAGCTGTTTTTT
TRBV18	TRBJ1-1	few	TRBD1	CASSPGGTVTTEAFF	TGTGCCAGCTCACCAGGCGGGACAGTCACCACTGAAGCTTTCTTT
TRBV11-3	TRBJ2-7	-	-	CASSLVGALPGSYEQYF	TGTGCCAGCAGCTTAGTTGGGGCGCTCCCCGGGTCCTACGAGCAGTACTTC
TRBV14	TRBJ2-1	-	TRBD1	CASSQEIGTGEVGSYNEQFF	TGTGCCAGCAGCCAAGAAATTGGGACAGGGGAAGTAGGATCCTACAATGAGCAGTTCTTC
TRBV7-3	TRBJ1-3	once	TRBD1	CASSTTGGEDTIYF	TGTGCCAGCAGTACGACAGGGGGCGAGGACACCATATATTTT
TRBV19	TRBJ1-3	-	-	CASSVKQGGGNTIYF	TGTGCCAGTAGTGTTAAACAGGGTGGCGGAAACACCATATATTTT
TRBV18	TRBJ2-7	-	-	CASSQTPGGWRDRHEQYF	TGTGCCAGCTCCCAAACACCAGGGGGGTGGCGAGACAGGCACGAGCAGTACTTC
TRBV4-1	TRBJ1-6	once	-	CASSSRGFSDSPLHF	TGCGCCAGCAGCAGCCGGGGGTTTTCGGATTCACCCCTCCACTTT
TRBV27	TRBJ2-2	-	-	CASSPTGSTGELFF	TGTGCCAGCAGTCCAACAGGGTCCACCGGGGAGCTGTTTTTT
TRBV19	TRBJ2-3	-	-	CASSIGTSGAQYF	TGTGCCAGTAGTATAGGGACCTCGGGGGCGCAGTATTTT
TRBV28	TRBJ1-5	once	-	CASINPSAGSNQPQHF	TGTGCCAGCATCAACCCCTCGGCGGGGTCCAATCAGCCCCAGCATTTT
TRBV5-4	TRBJ2-2	-	TRBD2	CASSFSLAGPTGELFF	TGTGCCAGCAGCTTTTCACTAGCGGGGCCGACCGGGGAGCTGTTTTTT
TRBV5-4	TRBJ2-2	-	TRBD2	CASSRGGTAPAGELFF	TGTGCCAGCAGCCGGGGGGGGACCGCCCCCGCAGGGGAGCTGTTTTTT
TRBV6-2/TRBV6-3	TRBJ2-2	-	TRBD2	CASSSQRLAGLSGGELFF	TGTGCCAGCAGCTCTCAAAGGCTAGCGGGCCTCTCAGGGGGGGAGCTGTTTTTT
TRBV28	TRBJ2-7	-	TRBD1	CASRPATGREYF	TGTGCCAGCAGACCCGCGACAGGGCGGGAGTACTTC
TRBV5-1	TRBJ2-5	-	-	CASSLGQAQETQYF	TGCGCCAGCAGCTTGGGGCAGGCTCAAGAGACCCAGTACTTC
TRBV7-9	TRBJ1-6	-	-	CASSLRGSSYNSPLHF	TGTGCCAGCAGTCTCAGGGGAAGCTCCTATAATTCACCCCTCCACTTT
TRBV18	TRBJ1-1	-	-	CASSPTARTEAFF	TGTGCCAGCTCACCGACAGCCCGCACTGAAGCTTTCTTT
TRBV15	TRBJ2-7	-	TRBD1	CATSRSGTGGSYEQYF	TGTGCCACCAGCAGATCCGGGACAGGCGGTTCCTACGAGCAGTACTTC
TRBV3-1/TRBV3-2	TRBJ2-1	once	-	CASSQDGQPHNEQFF	TGTGCCAGCAGCCAAGACGGACAGCCCCACAATGAGCAGTTCTTC
TRBV18	TRBJ2-1	-	TRBD1	CASSHGQGNLEQFF	TGTGCCAGCTCACACGGACAGGGGAATCTTGAGCAGTTCTTC
TRBV7-9	TRBJ1-2	-	-	CASSPRDGGRGYTF	TGTGCCAGCAGTCCCCGGGACGGGGGACGCGGCTACACCTTC
TRBV10-3	TRBJ2-1	-	-	CAISAQNEQFF	TGTGCCATCAGTGCCCAGAATGAGCAGTTCTTC